One and the same sample provided the 27 T cell receptor beta chains below, sequenced in a study of vaccination and CD4 T cells after COVID-19. Described treatment: roughly 10-day PBMC culture with coronavirus spike peptide pools or control peptides (ViraFEST assay). No antigen has been assigned to these receptors. Cultured CD4+ T cells had their DNA profiled by the Oncomine TCR Beta short-read assay. Via MiXCR, TCRdb re-called the PCR reads, giving one row per CDR3 protein. The repertoire holds about 5,000 distinct CDR3 sequences, with 71% as singletons. The sample consisted of CD4+ T cells from blood, cultured in vitro. These receptors originate from a human donor who had recovered from COVID-19.

The chain recombines TRBV20-1 with TRBJ1-1; a weak D match, TRBD1 (5 bases). Germline V gene data show CDR1 as DFQATT and CDR2 as SNEGSKA (reference sequence). The CDR3 has 13 residues. Trimming cost V 0 bases and J 4 bases, with 9 bases left between them. CDR3 region: CSARDRVGTEAFF. The CDR3 DNA follows: TGCAGTGCTAGAGACAGGGTCGGCACTGAAGCTTTCTTT.

This clonotype was counted once. The J gene is TRBJ2-1, the V gene TRBV7-3; TRBD2 matches 8 bases. Germline V gene sequence: CDR1 SGHTA, CDR2 FQGTGA. V dropped 3 bases and J dropped 6; count of bases not matched to a gene: 4. The CDR3 is 14 amino acids. This chain's CDR3 is CASSLAGTSNEQFF. CDR3 in DNA: TGTGCCAGCAGCTTGGCCGGGACTAGCAATGAGCAGTTCTTC.

V is TRBV10-3 and J is TRBJ2-7, with TRBD2 matching 10 bases. The CDR3 loop spans 16 amino acids. From germline, CDR1 is ENHRY and CDR2 SYGVKD. V lost 4 bases and J lost 3; bases outside the gene matches: 9. For the CDR3, the DNA is TGTGCCATCAGTGCCCAGAGCGGGGGGGCGCACTACGAGCAGTACTTC. The encoded protein is CAISAQSGGAHYEQYF.

CDR3 in amino acids: CASSQGAPNGYTF. In DNA form, the CDR3 reads TGTGCCAGCAGTCAGGGGGCGCCGAATGGCTACACCTTC. V gene TRBV25-1 combines with J gene TRBJ1-2; TRBD1 matches 8 bases. The CDR3 has 13 amino acids. Unmatched junction bases numbered 5, after V lost 5 bases and J lost 6 bases. Germline CDR1 and CDR2: MGHDK and SYGVNS.

This sequence joins TRBV7-8 and TRBJ2-3; TRBD1 aligns across 9 bases. V trimming: 1 base; J trimming: 2 bases; junction bases outside the gene matches: 4. The germline gives CDR1 SGHVS, CDR2 FQNEAQ. The CDR3 is 16 amino acids. The CDR3 sequence is CASSLVQGAPTDTQYF. CDR3 coding DNA: TGTGCCAGCAGCTTAGTACAGGGGGCGCCCACAGATACGCAGTATTTT.

V and J are TRBV6-1 and TRBJ1-1, with 9 bases that match TRBD1. After removal of 6 bases from V and 5 bases from J, the junction contained 13 bases not matched to a gene. This CDR3 is 16 amino acids long. Germline V lookup: CDR1 MNHNS, CDR2 SASEGT. DNA of the CDR3: TGTGCCAGCAGAGACAACCGGGACAGGGTTTGGACTGAAGCTTTCTTT. Translation: CASRDNRDRVWTEAFF.

The sample holds one count of this clonotype. The V gene is TRBV29-1, the J gene TRBJ2-6; D is ambiguous. Germline V gives CDR1 SQVTM, CDR2 ANQGSEA. The CDR3 extends over 13 amino acids. Trimming shortened V by 3 bases and J by 0 bases, and 3 bases separated the two germline ends. CDR3 DNA: TGCAGCGTTGAGACCTCTGGGGCCAACGTCCTGACTTTC. Residues: CSVETSGANVLTF.

The chain recombines TRBV20-1 with TRBJ2-7; the match to TRBD2 covers 9 bases. This CDR3 contains 17 residues. Per the germline V gene, CDR1 is DFQATT and CDR2 is SNEGSKA (reference sequence). V was clipped by 5 bases and J by 3 bases; unmatched bases: 17. CDR3 coding DNA: TGCAGTGCTCCTCCCGCCGGGCGGGAGGGATACTACTACGAGCAGTACTTC. It codes for CSAPPAGREGYYYEQYF.

A remark on this clonotype: Just one base apart from a much larger clone, this may be a read error. CDR3 residues: CAGSLDRRLDTEAFF. The CDR3 bases are TGTGCCGGCAGTTTAGACCGCCGGCTGGACACTGAAGCTTTCTTT. This chain uses TRBV12-3 or TRBV12-4 with TRBJ1-1; D not resolved. This CDR3 region has 15 residues.

The rearrangement uses TRBV19 and TRBJ1-2; D unclear. The CDR3 runs to 13 residues. Trimming pared 7 bases from V and 4 bases from J, leaving 13 bases between. The germline V gene has CDR1 LNHDA and CDR2 SQIVND (reference sequence). The CDR3 DNA reads TGTGCCAGTAACCCCGGAGGAGTCTATGGCTACACCTTC. Protein sequence: CASNPGGVYGYTF. Using reference TRBV19 and TRBJ1-2 for the parts outside the CDR3, the full variable domain is DGGITQSPKYLFRKEGQNVTLSCEQNLNHDAMYWYRQDPGQGLRLIYYSQIVNDFQKGDIAEGYSVSREKKESFPLTVTSAQKNPTAFYLCASNPGGVYGYTFGSGTRLTVV.

The gene calls are TRBV30 and TRBJ2-1; D may match TRBD1 or TRBD2 (6 bases each). In germline, CDR1 is GTSNPN, CDR2 SVGIG (reference sequence). V lost 3 bases, J lost 3 bases, and 15 bases lay in between. The CDR3 has 15 amino acids. DNA of the CDR3: TGTGCCTGGAGCCGGGTCGGAGGGGGCTACAATGAGCAGTTCTTC. It codes for CAWSRVGGGYNEQFF.

The table lists this clonotype with a few counts. This chain connects TRBV20-1 to TRBJ1-2; no clear D gene. The CDR3 is 14 amino acids. Trimming shortened V by 3 bases and J by 3 bases, and 14 bases separated the two germline ends. Germline V CDR1 and CDR2: DFQATT, SNEGSKA (reference sequence). This CDR3 is CSASSGDTYYGYTF. Written as DNA, the CDR3 is TGCAGTGCTAGTTCTGGGGATACTTACTATGGCTACACCTTC.

This clonotype was picked up one time. This chain uses TRBV30 with TRBJ1-1, with D uncertain. Trimming cost V 0 bases and J 8 bases, with 13 bases left between them. The CDR3 runs to 13 residues. CDR1 is GTSNPN, CDR2 SVGIG, per germline (reference sequence). CDR3 nucleotide sequence: TGTGCCTGGAGTGTACCCCCCGGGGAGGAAGCTTTCTTT. This sequence encodes CAWSVPPGEEAFF.

V and J are TRBV6-1 and TRBJ1-1; perhaps TRBD1 as D (5 bases). Germline CDR1 and CDR2: MNHNS and SASEGT. V lost 7 bases and J 4 bases, leaving 10 bases between the germline ends. The CDR3 is 12 amino acids. CDR3 sequence: CASMRGGTEAFF. The CDR3 DNA is TGTGCCAGCATGAGGGGAGGCACTGAAGCTTTCTTT.

V gene TRBV20-1 combines with J gene TRBJ1-6; 7 bases agree with TRBD1. Germline-derived CDR1 and CDR2 are DFQATT and SNEGSKA (reference sequence). After removal of 6 bases from V and 5 bases from J, the junction contained 7 bases not matched to a gene. The CDR3 extends over 14 amino acids. DNA for the CDR3: TGCAGTGCCCGGGACAGCTTAAATAATTCACCCCTCCACTTT. It encodes CSARDSLNNSPLHF.

This clonotype came up a few times. The chain is built from TRBV15 and TRBJ2-7, with D unresolved. CDR3 length: 15 amino acids. CDR1 LNHNV and CDR2 YYDKDF come from the germline V gene (reference sequence). V gave up 3 bases and J gave up 0 bases, with 12 bases separating them. Written as DNA, the CDR3 is TGTGCCACCAGCAGGCAAAGAGAAGCCTCCTACGAGCAGTACTTC. Translating gives CATSRQREASYEQYF.

V and J are TRBV7-3 and TRBJ2-3, with D maybe TRBD1 (5 bases). Trimming took 1 base from V and 2 from J, leaving 7 bases between them. Germline V gives CDR1 SGHTA, CDR2 FQGTGA. The CDR3 is 14 amino acids. In DNA, the CDR3 is TGTGCCAGCAGCTTAAAGGACAACACAGATACGCAGTATTTT. Translation gives CASSLKDNTDTQYF.

The V call is TRBV7-9, the J call TRBJ1-1, with D maybe TRBD1 (5 bases). Trimming took off 5 bases at V and 8 bases at J, with 15 bases between the two ends. Germline V gives CDR1 SEHNR, CDR2 FQNEAQ (reference sequence). The CDR3 sequence is 13 residues long. The CDR3 reads CASSLHTGLEAFF. The DNA of the CDR3 is TGTGCCAGCAGCCTACATACAGGCCTAGAAGCTTTCTTT.

The chain recombines TRBV12-3 or TRBV12-4 with TRBJ1-2; 10 bases agree with TRBD1. The CDR3 spans 13 residues. V was pared by 6 bases and J by 7 bases, with 5 bases of the junction left unmatched. The CDR3 spells CASRIWDRGGYTF. As DNA, the CDR3 is TGTGCCAGCAGAATCTGGGACAGGGGTGGCTACACCTTC.

This clonotype was detected a few times. The V and J genes are TRBV19 and TRBJ2-1, with D hard to call. CDR1 and CDR2 (germline): LNHDA, SQIVND (reference sequence). Deletions cut 5 bases from V and 0 bases from J, with 11 bases between. The length of the CDR3 is 15 residues. The CDR3 loop is CASSLGRSSYNEQFF. DNA for the CDR3: TGTGCCAGTAGTCTTGGCAGGAGCTCCTACAATGAGCAGTTCTTC.

This clonotype was picked up one time. The chain has TRBV2 and TRBJ1-2; the D is unclear. The CDR3 is 14 residues long. Germline assignment: CDR1 SNHLY and CDR2 FYNNEI. The ends were cut back, 3 bases at V and 5 bases at J, with 13 bases in the middle. The CDR3 DNA follows: TGTGCCAGCAGTGACGACCAGATCAAGTATGGCTACACCTTC. It encodes CASSDDQIKYGYTF.

This clonotype appeared a single time. The rearrangement joins TRBV7-2 to TRBJ2-5; 9 bases agree with TRBD1. The CDR3 totals 14 residues. The V and J ends lost 8 bases and 2 bases, in that order; junction bases with no gene match: 6. Germline CDR1 and CDR2: SGHTA and FQGNSA. The CDR3 DNA reads TGTGCCAGCGGGTCGACAGGGGGGCAAGAGACCCAGTACTTC. Translating gives CASGSTGGQETQYF.

The V gene is TRBV19, the J gene TRBJ1-1; D not resolved. The CDR3 sequence is 14 residues long. Germline CDR1 is LNHDA and CDR2 is SQIVND (reference sequence). Trimming left V 6 bases short and J 1 base short, with 12 bases between. This chain's CDR3 is CASSVLGANTEAFF. The CDR3 coding sequence is TGTGCCAGTAGCGTTTTAGGAGCGAACACTGAAGCTTTCTTT. The whole variable domain, remainder taken from reference TRBV19 and TRBJ1-1, is DGGITQSPKYLFRKEGQNVTLSCEQNLNHDAMYWYRQDPGQGLRLIYYSQIVNDFQKGDIAEGYSVSREKKESFPLTVTSAQKNPTAFYLCASSVLGANTEAFFGQGTRLTVV.

This chain joins TRBV18 and TRBJ2-5, with D tentatively TRBD1 (5 bases). The CDR3 is 13 residues long. Germline CDR1 reads KGHSH; CDR2 reads LQKENI. The ends were cut back, 6 bases at V and 5 bases at J, with 13 bases in the middle. CDR3 in amino acids: CASSHRQKETQYF. For the CDR3, the DNA is TGTGCCAGCTCTCACCGACAGAAGGAGACCCAGTACTTC.

The chain links TRBV19 to TRBJ1-5; perhaps TRBD1 as D (6 bases). The CDR3 is 16 residues long. The germline V and J ends were trimmed by 4 bases and 0 bases, with 13 bases remaining between them. Germline V gene lookup returns CDR1 LNHDA and CDR2 SQIVND (reference sequence). CDR3 nucleotides: TGTGCCAGTAGTACAGGGGATCTATCTAGCAATCAGCCCCAGCATTTT. It encodes CASSTGDLSSNQPQHF.

This clonotype was counted a few times. The rearrangement joins TRBV20-1 to TRBJ1-2; D remains ambiguous. The CDR3 totals 9 residues. CDR1 is DFQATT, CDR2 SNEGSKA, per germline (reference sequence). The CDR3: CSSDSGYTF. The CDR3 DNA sequence: TGCAGCTCAGATAGCGGCTACACCTTC.

The rearrangement joins TRBV4-1 to TRBJ2-7; 11 bases agree with TRBD2. CDR1 is MGHRA and CDR2 is YSYEKL in the germline V gene. V gave up 0 bases and J gave up 4 bases; unmatched junction bases: 8. The CDR3 has 17 amino acids. CDR3 DNA sequence: TGCGCCAGCAGCCAAGAAGGGCTAGCGGGAGGTAAATACGAGCAGTACTTC. Its protein product is CASSQEGLAGGKYEQYF.